These 30 T cell receptor beta chains originate from one sample sequenced in a study of T cells after yellow fever vaccination. TCRdb re-called the 5' RACE reads with MiXCR, one entry per CDR3 protein. The table lists about 630,000 distinct CDR3 sequences, 9% to 15% of them singletons, with around 14% in the top ten. Sequences were derived from PBMCs, sampled on the day of the yellow fever booster vaccination. These receptors originate from a man aged 25 to 45 who received the YFV17D yellow fever vaccine.

This clonotype was observed a few times. V gene TRBV5-1 combines with J gene TRBJ1-1, with a possible D match to TRBD1 (5 bases). Per germline, CDR1 SGHRS and CDR2 YFSETQ. The CDR3 contains 13 residues. V was pared by 5 bases and J by 7 bases, with 15 bases between. The CDR3 DNA sequence: TGCGCCAGCAGGACAGTGGGAGATGATGAAGCTTTCTTT. This codes for CASRTVGDDEAFF.

This clonotype was counted ten times or more. This chain connects TRBV2 to TRBJ2-1, with 11 bases aligning to TRBD2. V was pared by 5 bases and J by 6 bases, with 3 bases of the junction left unmatched. The germline CDR1 and CDR2 sequences are SNHLY and FYNNEI. This CDR3 is built from 14 residues. Written as DNA, the CDR3 is TGTGCCAGCAGTATTAGCGGGAGGGTCAATGAGCAGTTCTTC. It encodes CASSISGRVNEQFF.

V and J are TRBV5-1 and TRBJ1-1; maybe TRBD1 (6 bases). This CDR3 comprises 16 residues. Trimming cost V 0 bases and J 2 bases, with 14 bases left between them. Germline-derived CDR1 and CDR2 are SGHRS and YFSETQ. The CDR3 DNA sequence: TGCGCCAGCAGCTTGGAAGGGGGGAGGTCTAACACTGAAGCTTTCTTT. Protein sequence: CASSLEGGRSNTEAFF.

This sequence joins TRBV5-6 and TRBJ2-2; 9 bases agree with TRBD1. This CDR3 is 19 amino acids long. Germline trimming cut 8 bases from V and 5 bases from J; bases unmatched to any gene: 22. The germline V gene has CDR1 SGHDT and CDR2 YYEEEE. The CDR3 nucleotides read TGTGCCAGGAGCCCCGGGACAGGGTGCGCAGTTTTTCGTACCGGGGAGCTGTTTTTT. As protein: CARSPGTGCAVFRTGELFF. Full variable domain (outside the CDR3, taken from reference TRBV5-6 and TRBJ2-2): DAGVTQSPTHLIKTRGQQVTLRCSPKSGHDTVSWYQQALGQGPQFIFQYYEEEERQRGNFPDRFSGHQFPNYSSELNVNALLLGDSALYLCARSPGTGCAVFRTGELFFGEGSRLTVL.

The chain links TRBV20-1 to TRBJ2-4, with D tentatively TRBD1 (6 bases). V was clipped by 6 bases and J by 7 bases, with 10 bases between them. CDR1 is DFQATT, CDR2 SNEGSKA, per germline (reference sequence). The CDR3 covers 11 residues. The CDR3 DNA is TGCAGTGCAATTCAGGGGAACATTCAGTACTTC. Its protein is CSAIQGNIQYF.

The rearrangement links TRBV7-6 to TRBJ2-1; D may correspond to TRBD1 or TRBD2 (5 bases each). With 4 bases removed from V and 6 bases from J, the gap between germline ends came to 13 bases. This CDR3 has 14 amino acids. CDR1 and CDR2 from the germline V gene are SGHVS and FNYEAQ. CDR3 sequence: CASSWDHGSNEQFF. DNA of the CDR3: TGTGCCAGCAGCTGGGACCACGGATCCAATGAGCAGTTCTTC.

This clonotype was seen many times. The rearrangement uses TRBV20-1 and TRBJ2-7; TRBD2 agrees at 7 bases. The CDR3 length is 11 residues. The V gene's germline CDR1 is DFQATT and CDR2 SNEGSKA (reference sequence). The CDR3 DNA reads TGCGGTGGGGGGGACGGGTACGAGCAGTACTTC. It is translated as CGGGDGYEQYF.

This chain connects TRBV12-3 or TRBV12-4 to TRBJ1-5; 9 nucleotides align to TRBD1. The CDR3 extends over 15 amino acids. Trimming removed 5 bases from V and 5 bases from J; junction bases left unmatched: 7. In nucleotides, the CDR3 is TGTGCCAGCAGTAGGGGGGACAGGGACTATCAGCCCCAGCATTTT. This codes for CASSRGDRDYQPQHF.

This clonotype was observed a few times. This chain connects TRBV6-6 to TRBJ1-5; D unclear. CDR1 is MNHNY, CDR2 SVGAGI, per germline (reference sequence). The CDR3 totals 12 residues. V was shortened by 8 bases and J by 6 bases, with 11 bases between the two germline ends. CDR3 nucleotides: TGTGCCAGCTCAGCCTCCTCTCAGCCCCAGCATTTT. Translated: CASSASSQPQHF.

This clonotype was seen only a few times. This chain connects TRBV29-1 to TRBJ2-1; D may be TRBD1 (6 bases). Trimming stripped 7 bases from V and 5 bases from J, with 15 bases between. The CDR3 has 13 residues. CDR1 is SQVTM and CDR2 is ANQGSEA in the germline V gene. The CDR3 DNA reads TGCAGCGCCGGACAGAACCTGAACAATGAGCAGTTCTTC. It is translated as CSAGQNLNNEQFF.

The chain carries TRBV5-1 and TRBJ1-5; a possible D gene is TRBD1 (6 bases). This CDR3 spans 15 amino acids. V was pared by 3 bases and J by 4 bases, with 14 bases between. Looked up from germline, CDR1 is SGHRS and CDR2 is YFSETQ. The CDR3 DNA is TGCGCCAGCAGCTCCAGGACAGTTCTTAATCAGCCCCAGCATTTT. Its protein product is CASSSRTVLNQPQHF.

This clonotype was seen a handful of times. The V call is TRBV6-1, the J call TRBJ2-2; the D is unclear. The CDR3 totals 13 residues. Deletions cut 7 bases from V and 6 bases from J, with 12 bases between. Germline V CDR1 and CDR2: MNHNS, SASEGT. As DNA, the CDR3 is TGTGCCAGCACCCAGTCGATCGCCGGGGAGCTGTTTTTT. It encodes CASTQSIAGELFF.

The chain employs TRBV6-5 and TRBJ2-1; TRBD1 might be the D (5 bases). The germline gives CDR1 MNHEY, CDR2 SVGAGI. CDR3 length: 16 amino acids. V was trimmed by 0 bases and J by 0 bases, leaving 9 bases between them. DNA of the CDR3: TGTGCCAGCAGTTACTCGATGCAGGGCTCCTACAATGAGCAGTTCTTC. Amino acids: CASSYSMQGSYNEQFF.

The V gene is TRBV3-1, the J gene TRBJ1-4, with 10 bases fitting TRBD1. V lost 4 bases, J lost 13 bases, and 9 bases stayed unmatched. CDR3 length: 14 amino acids. From germline, CDR1 is LGHDT and CDR2 YNNKEL (reference sequence). The CDR3 protein is CASSLQGQGGRLFF. In DNA, the CDR3 is TGTGCCAGCAGCCTACAAGGACAGGGGGGAAGACTGTTTTTT.

V gene TRBV21-1 combines with J gene TRBJ2-3; the listed D gene, TRBD2, was not tested against the DNA. TRBV21-1 is labeled a pseudogene. This CDR3 is 14 amino acids long. The CDR3 sequence: CASPPGPLPDTQYF. The DNA of the CDR3 is TGTGCCAGCCCGCCAGGTCCGCTTCCAGATACGCAGTATTTT.

This clonotype was recorded a few times. The CDR3 sequence is CAWTRGSPVYEQYF. Written as DNA, the CDR3 is TGTGCCTGGACCCGGGGCTCCCCAGTTTACGAGCAGTACTTC. The rearrangement links TRBV30 to TRBJ2-7; D tentatively reads TRBD1 or TRBD2 (5 bases each). V lost 4 bases to trimming and J lost 4 bases, with 17 bases between them. The CDR3 is 14 residues long. Looked up from germline, CDR1 is GTSNPN and CDR2 is SVGIG (reference sequence).

The chain carries TRBV4-2 and TRBJ1-2; possible D gene TRBD1, 5 bases. Trimming cost V 3 bases and J 5 bases, with 7 bases left between them. The CDR3 covers 12 residues. CDR1 and CDR2 (germline): LGHNA, YNFKEQ. This CDR3 reads CASSQSGYGYTF. The CDR3 bases are TGTGCCAGCAGCCAGTCAGGGTATGGCTACACCTTC.

The chain has TRBV28 and TRBJ2-2, with a weak D call TRBD2 (6 bases). CDR1 MDHEN and CDR2 SYDVKM come from the germline V gene. Trimming cost V 7 bases and J 1 base, with 10 bases left between them. The CDR3 sequence is 14 residues long. In DNA, the CDR3 is TGTGCCAGCAAGGCGGGGTTGAACACCGGGGAGCTGTTTTTT. This codes for CASKAGLNTGELFF.

This clonotype was detected a few times. The chain uses TRBV7-2 and TRBJ1-5, with 8 bases aligning to TRBD1. CDR3 length equals 17 residues. The germline CDR1 and CDR2 sequences are SGHTA and FQGNSA. With 1 base clipped from V and 2 bases from J, the junction kept 7 bases outside the gene matches. CDR3 bases: TGTGCCAGCAGCTTAGTGCCAGGGGGCGCCGGCAATCAGCCCCAGCATTTT. Amino acids: CASSLVPGGAGNQPQHF. The complete variable domain, with remaining parts taken from reference TRBV7-2 and TRBJ1-5, reads GAGVSQSPSNKVTEKGKDVELRCDPISGHTALYWYRQSLGQGLEFLIYFQGNSAPDKSGLPSDRFSAERTGGSVSTLTIQRTQQEDSAVYLCASSLVPGGAGNQPQHFGDGTRLSIL.

V usage is TRBV7-8 and J usage is TRBJ1-6; D is perhaps TRBD1 (5 bases). Trimming removed 5 bases from V and 6 bases from J, with 11 bases in between. Germline V gives CDR1 SGHVS, CDR2 FQNEAQ. The CDR3 is 14 residues long. CDR3 DNA: TGTGCCAGCAGCCCCGGACATACTAATTCACCCCTCCACTTT. Residues: CASSPGHTNSPLHF. The entire variable domain, with the rest obtained from reference TRBV7-8 and TRBJ1-6, is as follows: GAGVSQSPRYKVAKRGQDVALRCDPISGHVSLFWYQQALGQGPEFLTYFQNEAQLDKSGLPSDRFFAERPEGSVSTLKIQRTQQEDSAVYLCASSPGHTNSPLHFGNGTRLTVT.

V gene TRBV7-2 combines with J gene TRBJ2-5; no clear D gene. V was cut by 1 base and J by 7 bases, with 7 bases left in between. The CDR3 has 12 residues. Germline CDR1 and CDR2: SGHTA and FQGNSA. This CDR3 reads CASSLEYGTQYF. CDR3 in DNA: TGTGCCAGCAGCTTAGAGTACGGGACCCAGTACTTC.

The rearrangement joins TRBV29-1 to TRBJ1-1; weak D call: TRBD1 (6 bases). The CDR3 has 13 amino acids. V lost 7 bases, J lost 2 bases, and 14 bases lay in between. The germline gives CDR1 SQVTM, CDR2 ANQGSEA. CDR3 amino acids: CSATRTANTEAFF. As DNA, the CDR3 is TGCAGCGCGACCCGGACAGCCAACACTGAAGCTTTCTTT.

This clonotype was detected only a few times. The chain couples TRBV29-1 to TRBJ2-2; D gene unclear. Germline V gene lookup returns CDR1 SQVTM and CDR2 ANQGSEA. CDR3 size: 14 residues. Trimming cost V 4 bases and J 2 bases, with 11 bases left between them. CDR3 coding DNA: TGCAGCGTTGCCGGGCGGCCTAACACCGGGGAGCTGTTTTTT. Its translation: CSVAGRPNTGELFF.

This clonotype was recorded a few times. V is TRBV20-1 and J is TRBJ1-3; a possible D gene is TRBD1 (6 bases). The germline gives CDR1 DFQATT, CDR2 SNEGSKA (reference sequence). This CDR3 contains 13 residues. The germline V and J ends were trimmed by 0 bases and 4 bases, with 7 bases remaining between them. CDR3 DNA: TGCAGTGCTAGAGAGGACAGAGGAAACACCATATATTTT. It yields the protein CSAREDRGNTIYF.

This clonotype has more than one count but fewer than ten. The J gene is TRBJ1-1, the V gene TRBV28, with TRBD1 matching 7 bases. The CDR3 totals 15 residues. Losses at the gene ends were 6 bases for V and 0 bases for J; bases not matched to a gene: 7. Germline CDR1 reads MDHEN; CDR2 reads SYDVKM. The chain's CDR3 is CASSSQGRMNTEAFF. DNA for the CDR3: TGTGCCAGCAGCTCACAGGGGAGGATGAACACTGAAGCTTTCTTT.

This clonotype was seen a few times. The chain recombines TRBV13 with TRBJ1-4, with D possibly being TRBD1 (5 bases). Germline CDR1 is PRHDT and CDR2 is FYEKMQ (reference sequence). V was cut by 7 bases and J by 8 bases, with 17 bases left in between. The CDR3 runs 14 residues. CDR3 residues: CASTKRGGGEKLFF. Written as DNA, the CDR3 is TGTGCCAGCACCAAAAGGGGTGGCGGAGAAAAACTGTTTTTT. Full variable domain (missing parts from reference TRBV13 and TRBJ1-4): AAGVIQSPRHLIKEKRETATLKCYPIPRHDTVYWYQQGPGQDPQFLISFYEKMQSDKGSIPDRFSAQQFSDYHSELNMSSLELGDSALYFCASTKRGGGEKLFFGSGTQLSVL.

The sample holds a few counts of this clonotype. The rearrangement uses TRBV23-1 and TRBJ2-7; 9 bases fit TRBD2. TRBV23-1 is flagged as an ORF with uncertain function. The CDR3 has 16 residues. Losses at the gene ends were 3 bases for V and 2 bases for J; bases not matched to a gene: 8. CDR3 coding DNA: TGCGCCAGCAGTCACCGGGGGCGGGAGGGGGCCTACGAGCAGTACTTC. As protein: CASSHRGREGAYEQYF.

This chain joins TRBV5-1 and TRBJ2-1; D might be TRBD1 (6 bases). CDR3 length: 16 amino acids. V dropped 4 bases and J dropped 4 bases, with 18 bases sitting between them. Germline assignment: CDR1 SGHRS and CDR2 YFSETQ. CDR3 region: CASSGDGTFYYNEQFF. For the CDR3, the DNA is TGCGCCAGCAGCGGTGACGGGACATTTTATTACAATGAGCAGTTCTTC.

This clonotype was counted many times. The rearrangement joins TRBV12-3 or TRBV12-4 to TRBJ1-2, with a possible D match to TRBD1 (6 bases). The CDR3 consists of 14 residues. The V end lost 5 bases, the J end lost 2 bases, and 12 bases lay between the germline ends. CDR3 sequence (DNA): TGTGCCAGCAGTACCGGGACACCCAACTATGGCTACACCTTC. Translating gives CASSTGTPNYGYTF.

V and J are TRBV5-1 and TRBJ2-7; TRBD1 matches 10 bases. CDR1 is SGHRS, CDR2 YFSETQ, per germline. This CDR3 is 16 amino acids long. The V gene end was trimmed by 3 bases and the J gene end by 1 base; junction bases not matched to a gene: 7. The CDR3 protein is CASSSGQGVISYEQYF. CDR3 sequence (DNA): TGCGCCAGCAGCTCCGGACAGGGGGTCATTTCCTACGAGCAGTACTTC.